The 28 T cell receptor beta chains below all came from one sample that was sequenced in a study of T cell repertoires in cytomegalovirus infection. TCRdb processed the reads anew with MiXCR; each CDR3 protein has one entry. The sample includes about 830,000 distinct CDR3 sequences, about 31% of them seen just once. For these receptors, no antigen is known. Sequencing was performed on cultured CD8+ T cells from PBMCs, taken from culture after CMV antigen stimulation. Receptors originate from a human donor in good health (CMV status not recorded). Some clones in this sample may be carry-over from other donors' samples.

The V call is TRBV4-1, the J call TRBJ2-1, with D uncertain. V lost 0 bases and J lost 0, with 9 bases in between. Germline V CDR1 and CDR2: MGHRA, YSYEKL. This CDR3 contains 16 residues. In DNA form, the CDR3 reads TGCGCCAGCAGCCAAGATGGGCATGACTCCTACAATGAGCAGTTCTTC. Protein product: CASSQDGHDSYNEQFF.

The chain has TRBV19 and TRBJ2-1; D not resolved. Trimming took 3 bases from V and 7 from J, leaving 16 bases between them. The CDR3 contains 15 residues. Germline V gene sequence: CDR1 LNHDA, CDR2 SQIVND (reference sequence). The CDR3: CASSMGMPIGNEQFF. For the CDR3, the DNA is TGTGCCAGTAGTATGGGGATGCCTATTGGAAATGAGCAGTTCTTC.

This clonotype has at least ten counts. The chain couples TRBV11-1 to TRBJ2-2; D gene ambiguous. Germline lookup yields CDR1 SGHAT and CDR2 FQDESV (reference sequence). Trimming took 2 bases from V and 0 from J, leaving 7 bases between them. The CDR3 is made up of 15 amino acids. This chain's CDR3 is CASSLIRSNTGELFF. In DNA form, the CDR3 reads TGTGCCAGCAGCTTAATCAGGTCGAACACCGGGGAGCTGTTTTTT.

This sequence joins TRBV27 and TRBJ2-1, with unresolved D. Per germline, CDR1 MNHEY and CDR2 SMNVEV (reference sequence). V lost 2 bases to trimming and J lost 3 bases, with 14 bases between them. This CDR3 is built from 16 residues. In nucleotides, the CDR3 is TGTGCCAGCAGTTTAATTCCAGGTAGTATCTACAATGAGCAGTTCTTC. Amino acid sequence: CASSLIPGSIYNEQFF.

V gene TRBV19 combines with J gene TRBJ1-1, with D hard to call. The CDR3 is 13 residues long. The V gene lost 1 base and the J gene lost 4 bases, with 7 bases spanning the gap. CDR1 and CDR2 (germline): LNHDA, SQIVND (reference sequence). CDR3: CASSIVTFTEAFF. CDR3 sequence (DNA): TGTGCCAGTAGTATAGTGACATTCACTGAAGCTTTCTTT.

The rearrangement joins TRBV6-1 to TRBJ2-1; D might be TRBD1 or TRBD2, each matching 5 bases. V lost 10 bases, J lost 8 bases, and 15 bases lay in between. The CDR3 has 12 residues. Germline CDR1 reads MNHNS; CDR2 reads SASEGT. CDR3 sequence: CANRDGKHEQFF. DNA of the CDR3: TGTGCCAACCGGGACGGCAAGCATGAGCAGTTCTTC.

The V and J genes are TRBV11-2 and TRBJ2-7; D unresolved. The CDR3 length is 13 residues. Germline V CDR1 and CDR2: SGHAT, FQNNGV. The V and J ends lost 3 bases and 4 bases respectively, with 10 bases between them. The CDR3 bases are TGTGCCAGCAGCTTGGCCTTCGAGTACGAGCAGTACTTC. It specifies CASSLAFEYEQYF.

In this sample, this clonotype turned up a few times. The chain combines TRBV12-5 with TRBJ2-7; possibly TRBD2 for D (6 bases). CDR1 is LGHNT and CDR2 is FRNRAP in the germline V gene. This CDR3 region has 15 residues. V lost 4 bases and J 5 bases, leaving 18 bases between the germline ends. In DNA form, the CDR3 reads TGTGCTAGTGGTTCCCAACATAACTGGGGGGACGAGCAGTACTTC. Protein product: CASGSQHNWGDEQYF.

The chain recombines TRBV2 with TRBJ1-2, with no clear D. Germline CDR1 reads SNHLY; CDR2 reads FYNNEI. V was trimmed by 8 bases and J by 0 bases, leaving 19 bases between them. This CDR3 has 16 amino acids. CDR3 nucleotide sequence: TGTGCCAGCCTTATTGCGGAGGGATCTACTAACTATGGCTACACCTTC. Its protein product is CASLIAEGSTNYGYTF.

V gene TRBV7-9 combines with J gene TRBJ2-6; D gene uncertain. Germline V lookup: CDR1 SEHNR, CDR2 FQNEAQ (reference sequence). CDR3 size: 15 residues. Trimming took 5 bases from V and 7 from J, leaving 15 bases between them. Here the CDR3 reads CASSAALIGANVLTF. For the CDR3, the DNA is TGTGCCAGCAGCGCCGCCCTGATAGGTGCCAACGTCCTGACTTTC.

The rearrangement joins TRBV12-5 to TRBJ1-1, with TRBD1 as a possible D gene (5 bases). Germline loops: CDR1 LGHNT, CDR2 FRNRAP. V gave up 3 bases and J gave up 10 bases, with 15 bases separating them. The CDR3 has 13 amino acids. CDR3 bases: TGTGCTAGTGGTTTCGGGCAGGGACCTGTAGCTTTCTTT. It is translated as CASGFGQGPVAFF.

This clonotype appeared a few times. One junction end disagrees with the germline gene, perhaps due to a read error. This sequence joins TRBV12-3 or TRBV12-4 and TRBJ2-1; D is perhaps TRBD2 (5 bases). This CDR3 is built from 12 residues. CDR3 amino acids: CASSYGRLEQSF. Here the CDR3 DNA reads TGTGCCAGCAGCTATGGGAGATTGGAGCAGTCCTTC.

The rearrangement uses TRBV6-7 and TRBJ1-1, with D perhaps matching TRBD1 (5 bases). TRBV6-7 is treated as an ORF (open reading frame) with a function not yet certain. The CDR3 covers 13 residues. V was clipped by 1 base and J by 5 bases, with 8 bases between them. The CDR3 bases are TGTGCCAGCAGTTACTTTGGGGGTACTGAAGCTTTCTTT. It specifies CASSYFGGTEAFF.

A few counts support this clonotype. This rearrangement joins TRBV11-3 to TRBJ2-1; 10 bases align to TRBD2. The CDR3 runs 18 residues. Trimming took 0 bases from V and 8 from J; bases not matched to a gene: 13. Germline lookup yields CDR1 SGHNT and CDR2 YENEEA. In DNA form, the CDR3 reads TGTGCCAGCAGCTTAGATCAAACTAGCGGGGACCTAGGGGATGAGCAGTTCTTC. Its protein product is CASSLDQTSGDLGDEQFF.

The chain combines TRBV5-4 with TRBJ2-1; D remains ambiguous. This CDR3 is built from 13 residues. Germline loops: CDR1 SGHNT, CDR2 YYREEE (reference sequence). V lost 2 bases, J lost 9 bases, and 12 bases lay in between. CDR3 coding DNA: TGTGCCAGCAGCTTTGCCGCGCCTGGTGAGCAGTTCTTC. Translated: CASSFAAPGEQFF.

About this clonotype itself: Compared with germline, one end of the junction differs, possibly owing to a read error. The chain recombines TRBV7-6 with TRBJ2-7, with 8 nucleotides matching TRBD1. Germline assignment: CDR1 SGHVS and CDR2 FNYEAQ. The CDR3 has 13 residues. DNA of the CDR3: TGTGCCAGCAGCTCCCCAGGGGGCTACGAGCTGTACTTC. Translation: CASSSPGGYELYF.

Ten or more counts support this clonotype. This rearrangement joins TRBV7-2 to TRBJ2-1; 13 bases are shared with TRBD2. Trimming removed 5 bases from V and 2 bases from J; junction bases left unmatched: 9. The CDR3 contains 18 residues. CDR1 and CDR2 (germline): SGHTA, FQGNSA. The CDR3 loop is CASSPTSGGTTPYNEQFF. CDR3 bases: TGTGCCAGCAGCCCGACTAGCGGGGGGACAACCCCCTACAATGAGCAGTTCTTC.

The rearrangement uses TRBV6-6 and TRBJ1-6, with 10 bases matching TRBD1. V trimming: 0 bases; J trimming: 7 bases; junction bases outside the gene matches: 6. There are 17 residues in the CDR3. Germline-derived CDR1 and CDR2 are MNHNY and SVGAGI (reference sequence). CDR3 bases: TGTGCCAGCAGTTACTCTTCGCCGGGACAGGGGAATTCACCCCTCCACTTT. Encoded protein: CASSYSSPGQGNSPLHF.

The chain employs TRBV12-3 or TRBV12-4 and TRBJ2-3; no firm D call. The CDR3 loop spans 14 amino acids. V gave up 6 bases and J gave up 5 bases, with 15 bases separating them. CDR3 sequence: CASRLGPLGDTQYF. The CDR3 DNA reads TGTGCCAGCAGGCTCGGGCCCCTGGGAGATACGCAGTATTTT.

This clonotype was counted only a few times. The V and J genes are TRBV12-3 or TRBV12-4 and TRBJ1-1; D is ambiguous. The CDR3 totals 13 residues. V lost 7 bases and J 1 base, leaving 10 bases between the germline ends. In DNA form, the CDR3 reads TGTGCCAGCACTTGGCCTGGGAACACTGAAGCTTTCTTT. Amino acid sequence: CASTWPGNTEAFF.

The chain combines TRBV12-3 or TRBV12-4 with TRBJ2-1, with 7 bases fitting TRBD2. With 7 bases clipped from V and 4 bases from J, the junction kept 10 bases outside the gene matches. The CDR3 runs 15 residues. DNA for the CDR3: TGTGCCAGCATTGGGGGACTATCAGCATACAATGAGCAGTTCTTC. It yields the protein CASIGGLSAYNEQFF.

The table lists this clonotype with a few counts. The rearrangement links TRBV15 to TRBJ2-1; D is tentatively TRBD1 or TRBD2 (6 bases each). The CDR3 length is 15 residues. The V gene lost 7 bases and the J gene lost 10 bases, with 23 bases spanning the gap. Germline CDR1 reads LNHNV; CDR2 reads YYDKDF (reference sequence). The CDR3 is CATTNRRGKGVEQFF. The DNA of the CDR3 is TGTGCCACCACCAACAGGAGGGGGAAGGGAGTCGAGCAGTTCTTC.

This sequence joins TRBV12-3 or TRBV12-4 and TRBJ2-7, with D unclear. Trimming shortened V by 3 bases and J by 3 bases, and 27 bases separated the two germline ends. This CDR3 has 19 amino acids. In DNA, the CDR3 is TGTGCCAGCAGTTTCGTGTTAGAGGTGTTGAGTGGGAAATTCTACGAGCAGTACTTC. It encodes CASSFVLEVLSGKFYEQYF.

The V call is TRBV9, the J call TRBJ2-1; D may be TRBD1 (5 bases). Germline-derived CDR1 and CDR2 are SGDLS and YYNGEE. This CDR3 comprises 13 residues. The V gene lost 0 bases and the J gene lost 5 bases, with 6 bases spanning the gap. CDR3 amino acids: CASSVEGNNEQFF. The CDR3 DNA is TGTGCCAGCAGCGTAGAGGGGAACAATGAGCAGTTCTTC.

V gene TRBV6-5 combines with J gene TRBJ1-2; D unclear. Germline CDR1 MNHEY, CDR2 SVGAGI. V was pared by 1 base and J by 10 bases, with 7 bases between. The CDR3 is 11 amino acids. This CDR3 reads CASSYLGFYTF. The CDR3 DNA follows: TGTGCCAGCAGTTACTTGGGATTCTACACCTTC.

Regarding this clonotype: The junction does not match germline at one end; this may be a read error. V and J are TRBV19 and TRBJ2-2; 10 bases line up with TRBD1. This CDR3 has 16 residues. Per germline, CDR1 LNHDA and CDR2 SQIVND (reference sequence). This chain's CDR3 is CANSRRDRGNTGELFF. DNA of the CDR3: TGTGCCAATAGTAGGAGGGACAGGGGGAACACCGGGGAGCTGTTTTTT.

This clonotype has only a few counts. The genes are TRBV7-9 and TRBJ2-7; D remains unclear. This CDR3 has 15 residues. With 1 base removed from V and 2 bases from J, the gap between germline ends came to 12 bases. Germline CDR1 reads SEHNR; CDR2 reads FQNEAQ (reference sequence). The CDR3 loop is CASSLDGQPTYEQYF. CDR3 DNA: TGTGCCAGCAGCTTAGATGGGCAGCCCACCTACGAGCAGTACTTC.

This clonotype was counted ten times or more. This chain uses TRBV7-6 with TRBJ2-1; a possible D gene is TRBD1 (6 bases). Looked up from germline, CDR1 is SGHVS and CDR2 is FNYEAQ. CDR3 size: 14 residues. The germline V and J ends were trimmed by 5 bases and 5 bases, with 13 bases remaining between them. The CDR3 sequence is CASSPRDTNNEQFF. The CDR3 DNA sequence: TGTGCCAGCAGCCCTAGGGACACCAACAATGAGCAGTTCTTC.